This record concerns one T cell receptor (beta chain) sequence. Its cognate antigen is unknown. Regarding donors, all were healthy bone marrow donors. This entry comes from a study of cytomegalovirus exposure and HLA in healthy donors. J gave up 6 bases and V 4 bases, and 3 bases lay outside the gene matches. CDR3 length equals 12 residues. Germline V gene sequence: CDR1 SGHRS, CDR2 YFSETQ. The PCR contained 60 Vbeta and 13 Jbeta primers. The method was immunoSEQ multiplex PCR; TCRdb's version includes in-frame clones alone and lacks a portion of them. The repertoire has 30,000 to 45,000 clones, 84% of them found once; the top ten carry around 3.6%. Overall study results and limits: Relative to equally common others, HLA-associated TCR beta chains showed greater clonal expansion in a later analysis. TCR beta V- and J-gene trimming, according to a later analysis, was linked to a missense DCLRE1C variant. Confirmation in vitro established that a few CMV-associated chains were specific for CMV antigens.

The clonotype was recovered from a young woman in good health and CMV-seronegative. This chain uses TRBV5-1 with TRBJ2-7, with 8 bases fitting TRBD1. Input material: PBMCs. CDR3 in DNA: TGCGCCAGCAGCACACAGGGGGGCGAGCAGTACTTC. Encoded protein: CASSTQGGEQYF.